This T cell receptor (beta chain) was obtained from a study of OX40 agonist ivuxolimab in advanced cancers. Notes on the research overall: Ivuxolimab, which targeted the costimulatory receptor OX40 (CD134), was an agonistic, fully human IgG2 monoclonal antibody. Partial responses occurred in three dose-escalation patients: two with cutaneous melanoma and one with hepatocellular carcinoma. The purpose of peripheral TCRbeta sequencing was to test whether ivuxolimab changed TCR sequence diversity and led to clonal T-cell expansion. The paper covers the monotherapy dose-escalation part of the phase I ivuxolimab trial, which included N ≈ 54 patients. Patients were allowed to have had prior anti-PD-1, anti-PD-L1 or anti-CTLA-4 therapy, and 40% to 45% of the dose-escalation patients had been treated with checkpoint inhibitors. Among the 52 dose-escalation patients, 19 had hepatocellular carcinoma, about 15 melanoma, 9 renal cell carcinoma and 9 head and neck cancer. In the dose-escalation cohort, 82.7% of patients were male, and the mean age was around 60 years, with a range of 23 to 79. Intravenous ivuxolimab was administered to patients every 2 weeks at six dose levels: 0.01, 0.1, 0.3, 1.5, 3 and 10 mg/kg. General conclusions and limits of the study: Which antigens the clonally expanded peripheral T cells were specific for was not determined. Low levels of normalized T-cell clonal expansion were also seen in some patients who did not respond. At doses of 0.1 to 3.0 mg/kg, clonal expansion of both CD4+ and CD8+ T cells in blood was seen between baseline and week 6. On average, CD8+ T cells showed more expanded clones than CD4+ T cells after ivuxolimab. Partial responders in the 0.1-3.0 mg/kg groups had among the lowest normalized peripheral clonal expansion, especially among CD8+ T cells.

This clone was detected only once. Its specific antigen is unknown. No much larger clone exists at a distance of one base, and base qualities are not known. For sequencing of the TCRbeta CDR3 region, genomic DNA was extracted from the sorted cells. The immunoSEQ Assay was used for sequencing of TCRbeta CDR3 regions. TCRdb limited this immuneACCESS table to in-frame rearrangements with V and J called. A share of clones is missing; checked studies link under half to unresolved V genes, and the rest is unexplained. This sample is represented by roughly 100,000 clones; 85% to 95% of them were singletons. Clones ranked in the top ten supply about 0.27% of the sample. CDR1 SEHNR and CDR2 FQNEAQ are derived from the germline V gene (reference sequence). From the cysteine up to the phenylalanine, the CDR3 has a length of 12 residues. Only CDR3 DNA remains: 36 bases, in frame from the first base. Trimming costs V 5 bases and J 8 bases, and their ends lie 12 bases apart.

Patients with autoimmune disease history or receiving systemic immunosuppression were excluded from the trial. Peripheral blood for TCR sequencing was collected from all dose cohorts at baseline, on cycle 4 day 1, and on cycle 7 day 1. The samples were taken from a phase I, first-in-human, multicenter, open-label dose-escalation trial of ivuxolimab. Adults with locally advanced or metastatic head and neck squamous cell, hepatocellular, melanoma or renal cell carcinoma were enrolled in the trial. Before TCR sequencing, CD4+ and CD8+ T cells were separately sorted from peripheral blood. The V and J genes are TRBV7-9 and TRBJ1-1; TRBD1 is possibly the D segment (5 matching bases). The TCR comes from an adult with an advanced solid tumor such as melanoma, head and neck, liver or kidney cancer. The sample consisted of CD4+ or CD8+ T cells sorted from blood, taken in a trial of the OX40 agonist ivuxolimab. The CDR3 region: CASSPLGAEAFF. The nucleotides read TGTGCCAGCAGCCCCCTCGGGGCAGAAGCTTTCTTT.